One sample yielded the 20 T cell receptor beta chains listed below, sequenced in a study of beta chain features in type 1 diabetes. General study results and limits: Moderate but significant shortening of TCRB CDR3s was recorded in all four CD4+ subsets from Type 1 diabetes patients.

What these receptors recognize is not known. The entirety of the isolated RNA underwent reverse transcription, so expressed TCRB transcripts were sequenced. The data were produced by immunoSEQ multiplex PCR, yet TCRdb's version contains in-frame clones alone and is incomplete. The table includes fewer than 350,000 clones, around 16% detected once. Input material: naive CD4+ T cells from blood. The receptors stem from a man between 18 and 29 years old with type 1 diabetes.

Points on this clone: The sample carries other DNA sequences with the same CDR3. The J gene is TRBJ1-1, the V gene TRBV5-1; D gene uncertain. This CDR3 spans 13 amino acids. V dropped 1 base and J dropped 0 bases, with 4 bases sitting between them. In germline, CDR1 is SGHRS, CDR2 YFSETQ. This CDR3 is CASSLTVNTEAFF. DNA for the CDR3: TGCGCCAGCAGCTTGACGGTGAACACTGAAGCTTTCTTT. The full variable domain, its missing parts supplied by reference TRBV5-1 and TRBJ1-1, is KAGVTQTPRYLIKTRGQQVTLSCSPISGHRSVSWYQQTPGQGLQFLFEYFSETQRNKGNFPGRFSGRQFSNSRSEMNVSTLELGDSALYLCASSLTVNTEAFFGQGTRLTVV.

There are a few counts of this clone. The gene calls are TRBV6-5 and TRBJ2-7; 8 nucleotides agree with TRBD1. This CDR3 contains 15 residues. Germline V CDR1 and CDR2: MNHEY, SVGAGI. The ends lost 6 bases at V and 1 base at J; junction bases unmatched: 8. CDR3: CASRDGTGESYEQYF. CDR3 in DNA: TGTGCCAGCAGAGACGGGACAGGAGAATCCTACGAGCAGTACTTC.

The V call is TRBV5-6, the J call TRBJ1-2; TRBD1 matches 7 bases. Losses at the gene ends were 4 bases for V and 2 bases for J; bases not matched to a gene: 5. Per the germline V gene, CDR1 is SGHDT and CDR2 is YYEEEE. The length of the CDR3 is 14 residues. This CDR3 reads CASSPTGKNYGYTF. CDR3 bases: TGTGCCAGCAGCCCGACAGGGAAAAACTATGGCTACACCTTC.

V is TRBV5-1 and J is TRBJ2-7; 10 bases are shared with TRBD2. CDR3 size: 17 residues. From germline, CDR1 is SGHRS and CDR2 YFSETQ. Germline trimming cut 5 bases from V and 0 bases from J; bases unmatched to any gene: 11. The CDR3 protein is CASSGVAGGPSSYEQYF. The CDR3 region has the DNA TGCGCCAGCAGTGGAGTAGCGGGGGGCCCGAGCTCCTACGAGCAGTACTTC.

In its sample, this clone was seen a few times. The CDR3 reads CASGQGIIYEQYF. The CDR3, as DNA: TGTGCCAGCGGACAGGGGATTATCTACGAGCAGTACTTC. This chain uses TRBV25-1 with TRBJ2-7; TRBD1 matches at 9 bases. V dropped 8 bases and J dropped 3; count of bases not matched to a gene: 5. This CDR3 region has 13 residues. The germline V gene has CDR1 MGHDK and CDR2 SYGVNS.

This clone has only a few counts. This chain's CDR3 is CASKVEATGELFF. In DNA form, the CDR3 reads TGTGCCAGCAAAGTCGAGGCCACCGGGGAGCTGTTTTTT. V usage is TRBV2 and J usage is TRBJ2-2; D is ambiguous. V was trimmed by 7 bases and J by 4 bases, leaving 10 bases between them. The CDR3 runs 13 residues. In germline, CDR1 is SNHLY, CDR2 FYNNEI.

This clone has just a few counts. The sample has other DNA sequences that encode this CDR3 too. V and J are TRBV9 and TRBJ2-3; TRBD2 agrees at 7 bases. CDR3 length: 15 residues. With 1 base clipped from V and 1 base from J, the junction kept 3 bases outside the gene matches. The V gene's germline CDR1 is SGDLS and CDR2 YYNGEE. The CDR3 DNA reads TGTGCCAGCAGCGTATCAAGCGGGGGCACAGATACGCAGTATTTT. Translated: CASSVSSGGTDTQYF.

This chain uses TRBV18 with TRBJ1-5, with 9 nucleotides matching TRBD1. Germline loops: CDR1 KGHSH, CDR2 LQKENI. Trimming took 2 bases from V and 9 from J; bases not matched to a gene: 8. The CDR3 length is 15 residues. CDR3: CASSPLGQGGGPQHF. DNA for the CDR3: TGTGCCAGCTCACCATTGGGACAGGGCGGGGGGCCCCAGCATTTT.

The CDR3 loop is CATKTVNSPLHF. The CDR3 region has the DNA TGTGCCACTAAGACAGTGAATTCACCCCTCCACTTT. The V and J genes are TRBV6-5 and TRBJ1-6; tentatively, D is TRBD1 (5 bases). The germline V gene has CDR1 MNHEY and CDR2 SVGAGI. The length of the CDR3 is 12 residues. V dropped 10 bases and J dropped 7 bases, with 11 bases sitting between them.

CDR3 nucleotides: TGTGCCAGCAGTGAAAGGGCGGGGGGCCTCACAGATACGCAGTATTTT. It codes for CASSERAGGLTDTQYF. The rearrangement uses TRBV6-1 and TRBJ2-3; the match to TRBD2 covers 8 bases. This CDR3 region has 16 residues. V shed 2 bases and J 2 bases; nucleotides not matched to a gene: 6. Germline CDR1 MNHNS, CDR2 SASEGT.

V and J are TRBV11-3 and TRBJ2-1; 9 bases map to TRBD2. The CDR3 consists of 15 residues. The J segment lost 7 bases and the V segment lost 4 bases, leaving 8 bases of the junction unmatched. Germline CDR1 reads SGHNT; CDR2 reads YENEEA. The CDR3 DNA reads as TGTGCCAGCAGCTGGGGACTAGCCGCGGGGAATGAGCAGTTCTTC. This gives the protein CASSWGLAAGNEQFF.

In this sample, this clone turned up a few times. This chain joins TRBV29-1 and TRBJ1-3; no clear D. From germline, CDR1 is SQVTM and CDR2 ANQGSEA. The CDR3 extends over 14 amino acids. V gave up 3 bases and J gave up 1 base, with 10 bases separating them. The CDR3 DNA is TGCAGCGTTGACTTCCGAGGATCTGGAAACACCATATATTTT. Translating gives CSVDFRGSGNTIYF. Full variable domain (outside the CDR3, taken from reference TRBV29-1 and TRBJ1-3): SAVISQKPSRDICQRGTSLTIQCQVDSQVTMMFWYRQQPGQSLTLIATANQGSEATYESGFVIDKFPISRPNLTFSTLTVSNMSPEDSSIYLCSVDFRGSGNTIYFGEGSWLTVV.

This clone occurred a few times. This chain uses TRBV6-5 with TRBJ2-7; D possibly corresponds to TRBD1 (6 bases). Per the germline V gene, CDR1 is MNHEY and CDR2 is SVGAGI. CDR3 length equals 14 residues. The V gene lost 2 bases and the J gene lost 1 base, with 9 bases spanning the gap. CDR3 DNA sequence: TGTGCCAGCAGTTACCTTGACAGGTCCTACGAGCAGTACTTC. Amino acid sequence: CASSYLDRSYEQYF.

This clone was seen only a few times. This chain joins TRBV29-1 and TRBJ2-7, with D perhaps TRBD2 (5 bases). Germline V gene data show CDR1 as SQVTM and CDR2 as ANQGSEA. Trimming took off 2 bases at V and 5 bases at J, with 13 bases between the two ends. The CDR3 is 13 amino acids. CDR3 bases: TGCAGCGTTGAAAGCTTTTTGAGGGACGAGCAGTACTTC. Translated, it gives CSVESFLRDEQYF.

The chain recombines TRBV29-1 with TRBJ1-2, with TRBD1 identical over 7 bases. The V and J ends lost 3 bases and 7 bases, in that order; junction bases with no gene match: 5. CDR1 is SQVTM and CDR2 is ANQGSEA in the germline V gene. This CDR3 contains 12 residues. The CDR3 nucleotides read TGCAGCGTTGAGGCGAACAGGGGTGGCTACACCTTC. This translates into CSVEANRGGYTF. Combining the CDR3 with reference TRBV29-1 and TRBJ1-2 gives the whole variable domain SAVISQKPSRDICQRGTSLTIQCQVDSQVTMMFWYRQQPGQSLTLIATANQGSEATYESGFVIDKFPISRPNLTFSTLTVSNMSPEDSSIYLCSVEANRGGYTFGSGTRLTVV.

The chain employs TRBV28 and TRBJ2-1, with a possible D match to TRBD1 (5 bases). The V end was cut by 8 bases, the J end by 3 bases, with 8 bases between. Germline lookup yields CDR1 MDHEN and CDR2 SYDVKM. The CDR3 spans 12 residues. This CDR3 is CASRQGYNEQFF. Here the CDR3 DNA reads TGTGCCAGCCGCCAGGGCTACAATGAGCAGTTCTTC.

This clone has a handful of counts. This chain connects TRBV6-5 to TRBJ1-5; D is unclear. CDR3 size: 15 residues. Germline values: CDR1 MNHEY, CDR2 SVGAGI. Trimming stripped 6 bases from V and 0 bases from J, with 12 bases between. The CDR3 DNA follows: TGTGCCAGCAGACGACGTGACATTAGCAATCAGCCCCAGCATTTT. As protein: CASRRRDISNQPQHF.

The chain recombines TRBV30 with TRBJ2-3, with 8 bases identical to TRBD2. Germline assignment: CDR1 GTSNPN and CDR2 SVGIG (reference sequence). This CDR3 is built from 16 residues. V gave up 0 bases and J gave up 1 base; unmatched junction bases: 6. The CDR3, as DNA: TGTGCCTGGAGTGTAGAGCGGGGGCGTCGCACAGATACGCAGTATTTT. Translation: CAWSVERGRRTDTQYF.

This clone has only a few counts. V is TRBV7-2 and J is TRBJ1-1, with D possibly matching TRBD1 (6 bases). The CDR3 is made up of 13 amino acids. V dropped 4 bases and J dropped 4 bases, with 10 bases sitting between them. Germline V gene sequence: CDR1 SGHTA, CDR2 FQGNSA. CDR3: CASSYRVGTEAFF. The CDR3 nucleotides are TGTGCCAGCAGCTACAGGGTAGGCACTGAAGCTTTCTTT.

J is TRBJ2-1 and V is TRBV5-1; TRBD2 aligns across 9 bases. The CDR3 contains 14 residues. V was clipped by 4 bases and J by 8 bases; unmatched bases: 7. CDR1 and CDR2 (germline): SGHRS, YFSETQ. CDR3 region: CASSRAGGPDEQFF. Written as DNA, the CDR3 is TGCGCCAGCAGCCGGGCGGGGGGGCCTGATGAGCAGTTCTTC.